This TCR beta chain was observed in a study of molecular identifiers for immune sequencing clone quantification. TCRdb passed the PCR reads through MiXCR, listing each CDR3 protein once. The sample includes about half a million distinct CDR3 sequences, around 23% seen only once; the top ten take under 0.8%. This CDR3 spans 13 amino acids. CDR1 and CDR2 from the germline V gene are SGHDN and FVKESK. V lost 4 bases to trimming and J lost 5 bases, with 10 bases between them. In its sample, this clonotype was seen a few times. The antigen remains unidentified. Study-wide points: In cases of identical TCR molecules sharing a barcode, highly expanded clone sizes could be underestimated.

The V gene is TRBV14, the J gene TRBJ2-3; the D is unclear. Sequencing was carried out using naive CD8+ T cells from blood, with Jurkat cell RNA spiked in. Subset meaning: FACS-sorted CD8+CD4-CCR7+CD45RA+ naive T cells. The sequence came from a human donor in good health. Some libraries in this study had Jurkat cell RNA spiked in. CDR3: CASSPNWGDTQYF. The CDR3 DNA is TGTGCCAGCAGCCCTAATTGGGGAGATACGCAGTATTTT.